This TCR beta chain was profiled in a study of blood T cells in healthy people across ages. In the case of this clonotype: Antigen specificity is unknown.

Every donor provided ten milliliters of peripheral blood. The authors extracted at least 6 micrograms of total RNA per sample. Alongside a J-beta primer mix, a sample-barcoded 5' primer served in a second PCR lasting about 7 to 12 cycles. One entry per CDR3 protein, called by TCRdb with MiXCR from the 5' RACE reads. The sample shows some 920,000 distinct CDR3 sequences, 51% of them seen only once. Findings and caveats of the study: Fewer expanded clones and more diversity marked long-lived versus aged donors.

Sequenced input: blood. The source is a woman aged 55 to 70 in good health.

The CDR3 loop is CASSPGGHSYNEQFF. Here the CDR3 DNA reads TGTGCCAGCAGTCCCGGGGGCCACTCCTACAATGAGCAGTTCTTC. This sequence joins TRBV12-3 or TRBV12-4 and TRBJ2-1; D is tentatively TRBD1 or TRBD2 (6 bases each). The V end was cut by 5 bases, the J end by 0 bases, with 11 bases between. The CDR3 covers 15 residues.